This T cell receptor (beta chain) was captured by sequencing in a study of blood T cell repertoires in COVID-19. Study overall: Samples of COVID-19 (acute and convalescent) were obtained from the United States, Italy and Spain.

The ends were cut back, 6 bases at V and 12 bases at J, with 17 bases in the middle. CDR3 size: 13 residues. In the authors' methods: Quantification of nucleated cells was approximated via reference gene primer amplification. The method was immunoSEQ multiplex PCR; TCRdb's version includes in-frame clones alone and lacks a portion of them. V and J calls and clone size follow that table, whereas D and trimming were derived from the DNA. Of about 110,000 clones listed, approximately 88% are singletons. The source of this sequence is a human donor in a cohort sampled during active COVID-19. Sequencing was done on a sample of peripheral blood. The V gene is TRBV12-3 or TRBV12-4, the J gene TRBJ1-4, with D perhaps matching TRBD1 (5 bases). The CDR3 protein is CASSQGGWGELFF. DNA for the CDR3: TGTGCCAGCAGCCAAGGAGGTTGGGGGGAACTGTTTTTT.